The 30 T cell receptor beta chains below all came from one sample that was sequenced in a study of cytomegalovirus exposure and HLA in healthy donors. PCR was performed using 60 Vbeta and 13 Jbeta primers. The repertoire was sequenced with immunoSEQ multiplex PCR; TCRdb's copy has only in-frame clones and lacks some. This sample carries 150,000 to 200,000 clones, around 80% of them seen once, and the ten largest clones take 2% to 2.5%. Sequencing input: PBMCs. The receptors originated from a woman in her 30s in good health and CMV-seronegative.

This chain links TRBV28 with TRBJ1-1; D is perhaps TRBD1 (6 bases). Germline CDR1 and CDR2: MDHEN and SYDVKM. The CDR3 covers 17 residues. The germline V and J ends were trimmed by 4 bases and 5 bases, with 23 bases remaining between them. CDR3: CASSSGALEGVGTEAFF. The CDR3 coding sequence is TGTGCCAGCAGTTCTGGAGCCCTTGAGGGGGTCGGGACTGAAGCTTTCTTT.

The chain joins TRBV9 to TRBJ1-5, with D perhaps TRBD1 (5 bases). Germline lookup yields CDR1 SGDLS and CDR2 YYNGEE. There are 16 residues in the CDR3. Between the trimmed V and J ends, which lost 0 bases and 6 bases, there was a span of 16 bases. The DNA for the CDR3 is TGTGCCAGCAGCGTAGGGGAAGGGGTGTGGAGTCAGCCCCAGCATTTT. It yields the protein CASSVGEGVWSQPQHF.

The CDR3 bases are TGTGCCAGCAGCTACGACAGGGTCTCTGGAAACACCATATATTTT. Amino acids: CASSYDRVSGNTIYF. This chain connects TRBV7-3 to TRBJ1-3, with 7 bases that match TRBD1. There are 15 residues in the CDR3. Germline V CDR1 and CDR2: SGHTA, FQGTGA. J lost 0 bases, V lost 4 bases, and 3 bases had no gene match.

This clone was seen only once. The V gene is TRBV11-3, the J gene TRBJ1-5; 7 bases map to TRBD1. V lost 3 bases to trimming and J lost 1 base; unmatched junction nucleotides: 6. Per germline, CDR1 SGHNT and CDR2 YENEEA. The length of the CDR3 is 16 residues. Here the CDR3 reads CASSLGTGESNQPQHF. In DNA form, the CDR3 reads TGTGCCAGCAGCTTGGGTACAGGGGAGAGCAATCAGCCCCAGCATTTT.

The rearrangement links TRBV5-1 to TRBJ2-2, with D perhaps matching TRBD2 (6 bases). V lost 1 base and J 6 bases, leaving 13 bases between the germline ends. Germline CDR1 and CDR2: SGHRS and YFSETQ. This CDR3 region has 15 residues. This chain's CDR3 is CASSLPKGGSGELFF. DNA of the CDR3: TGCGCCAGCAGCTTGCCGAAGGGAGGTTCCGGGGAGCTGTTTTTT.

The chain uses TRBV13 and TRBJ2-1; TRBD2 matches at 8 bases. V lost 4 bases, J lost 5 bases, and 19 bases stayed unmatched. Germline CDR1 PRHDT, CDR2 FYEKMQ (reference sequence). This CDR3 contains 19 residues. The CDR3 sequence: CASSYRYRGGTPYDNEQFF. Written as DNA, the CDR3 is TGTGCCAGCAGCTATAGATATCGCGGGGGGACTCCATATGACAATGAGCAGTTCTTC.

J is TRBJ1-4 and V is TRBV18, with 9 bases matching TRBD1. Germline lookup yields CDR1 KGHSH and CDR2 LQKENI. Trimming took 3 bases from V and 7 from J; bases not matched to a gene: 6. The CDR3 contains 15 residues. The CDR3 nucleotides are TGTGCCAGCTCACCCGGGACAGGGTGGGGTGAAAAACTGTTTTTT. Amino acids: CASSPGTGWGEKLFF.

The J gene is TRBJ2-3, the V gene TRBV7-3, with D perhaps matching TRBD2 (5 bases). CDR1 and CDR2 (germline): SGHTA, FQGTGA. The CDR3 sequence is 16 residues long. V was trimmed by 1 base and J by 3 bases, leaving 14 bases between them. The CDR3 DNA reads TGTGCCAGCAGCTTAAGCCGGGGATTGGGGACAGATACGCAGTATTTT. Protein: CASSLSRGLGTDTQYF. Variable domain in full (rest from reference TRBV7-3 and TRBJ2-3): GAGVSQTPSNKVTEKGKYVELRCDPISGHTALYWYRQSLGQGPEFLIYFQGTGAADDSGLPNDRFFAVRPEGSVSTLKIQRTERGDSAVYLCASSLSRGLGTDTQYFGPGTRLTVL.

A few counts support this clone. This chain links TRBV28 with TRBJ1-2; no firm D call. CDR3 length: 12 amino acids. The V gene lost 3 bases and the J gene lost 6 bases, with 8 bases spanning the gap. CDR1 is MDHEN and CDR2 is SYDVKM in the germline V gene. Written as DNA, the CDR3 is TGTGCCAGCAGTTTCCGAGCTGATGGCTACACCTTC. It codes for CASSFRADGYTF.

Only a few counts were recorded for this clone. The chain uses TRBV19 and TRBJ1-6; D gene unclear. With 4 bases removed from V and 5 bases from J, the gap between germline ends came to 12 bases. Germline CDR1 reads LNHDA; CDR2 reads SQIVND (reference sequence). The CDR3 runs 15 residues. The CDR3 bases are TGTGCCAGTAGTAGCGGACCGGGGAATAATTCACCCCTCCACTTT. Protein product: CASSSGPGNNSPLHF.

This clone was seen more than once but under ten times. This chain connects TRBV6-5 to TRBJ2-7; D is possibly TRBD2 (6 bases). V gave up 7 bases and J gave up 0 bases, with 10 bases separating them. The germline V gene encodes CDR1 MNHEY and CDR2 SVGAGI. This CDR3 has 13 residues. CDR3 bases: TGTGCCAGCACGGGGACTTACTCCTACGAGCAGTACTTC. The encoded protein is CASTGTYSYEQYF.

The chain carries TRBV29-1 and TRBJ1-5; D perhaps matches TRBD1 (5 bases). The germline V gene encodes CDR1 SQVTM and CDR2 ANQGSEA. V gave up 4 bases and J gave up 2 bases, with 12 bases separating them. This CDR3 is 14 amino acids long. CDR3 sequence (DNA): TGCAGCGTTGTTGTCAGGGATGGCAATCAGCCCCAGCATTTT. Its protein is CSVVVRDGNQPQHF.

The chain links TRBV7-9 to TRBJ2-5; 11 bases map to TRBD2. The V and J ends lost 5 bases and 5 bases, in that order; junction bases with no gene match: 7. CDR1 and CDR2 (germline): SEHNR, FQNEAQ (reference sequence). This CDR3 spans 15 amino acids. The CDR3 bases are TGTGCCAGCAGCATGACTAGCGGGGTGGGTGAGACCCAGTACTTC. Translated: CASSMTSGVGETQYF.

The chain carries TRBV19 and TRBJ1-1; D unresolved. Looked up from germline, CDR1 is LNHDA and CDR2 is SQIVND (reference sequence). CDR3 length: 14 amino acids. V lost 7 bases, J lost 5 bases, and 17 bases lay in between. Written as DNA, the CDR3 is TGTGCCAGTAATCGTGCGGGCGCGGGAACTGAAGCTTTCTTT. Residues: CASNRAGAGTEAFF.

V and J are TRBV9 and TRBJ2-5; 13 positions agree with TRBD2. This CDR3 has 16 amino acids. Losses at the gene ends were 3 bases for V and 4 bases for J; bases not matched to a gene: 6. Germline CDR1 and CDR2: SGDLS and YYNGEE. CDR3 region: CASSAGLAGALETQYF. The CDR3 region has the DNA TGTGCCAGCAGCGCCGGACTAGCGGGAGCTTTAGAGACCCAGTACTTC.

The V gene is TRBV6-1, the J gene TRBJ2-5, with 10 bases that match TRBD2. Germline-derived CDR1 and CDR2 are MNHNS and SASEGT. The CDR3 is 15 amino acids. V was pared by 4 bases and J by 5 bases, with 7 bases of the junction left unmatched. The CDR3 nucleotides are TGTGCCAGCAGTGTACCAGCGGGAGGGTGGGAGACCCAGTACTTC. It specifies CASSVPAGGWETQYF.

In DNA form, the CDR3 reads TGCACCAGCAGCCGGGAGATATTTTTCGAGCAGTACTTC. Translating gives CTSSREIFFEQYF. The V call is TRBV1, the J call TRBJ2-7; the D segment call TRBD2 is taken from the table without a DNA check. TRBV1 is recorded as a pseudogene. This CDR3 contains 13 residues.

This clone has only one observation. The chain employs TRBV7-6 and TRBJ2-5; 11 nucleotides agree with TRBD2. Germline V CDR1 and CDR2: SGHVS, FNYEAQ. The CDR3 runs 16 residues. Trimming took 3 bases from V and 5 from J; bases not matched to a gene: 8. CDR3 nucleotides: TGTGCCAGCAGCTTTGGTAGCGGGGGGGCGCGGGAGACCCAGTACTTC. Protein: CASSFGSGGARETQYF.

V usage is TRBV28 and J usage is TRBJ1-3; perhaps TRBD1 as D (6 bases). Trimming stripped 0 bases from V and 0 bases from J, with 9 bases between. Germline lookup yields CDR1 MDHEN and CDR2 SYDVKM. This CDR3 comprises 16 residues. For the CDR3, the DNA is TGTGCCAGCAGTTTATGGGGGACACTCTCTGGAAACACCATATATTTT. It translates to CASSLWGTLSGNTIYF.

Here the CDR3 reads CASRRAGIYEQYF. For the CDR3, the DNA is TGTGCCAGCAGAAGAGCGGGAATCTACGAGCAGTACTTC. V usage is TRBV7-9 and J usage is TRBJ2-7; 7 nucleotides match TRBD2. From germline, CDR1 is SEHNR and CDR2 FQNEAQ (reference sequence). Trimming took 6 bases from V and 3 from J; bases not matched to a gene: 5. The CDR3 runs 13 residues. The full variable domain, completed using reference TRBV7-9 and TRBJ2-7, is DTGVSQNPRHKITKRGQNVTFRCDPISEHNRLYWYRQTLGQGPEFLTYFQNEAQLEKSRLLSDRFSAERPKGSFSTLEIQRTEQGDSAMYLCASRRAGIYEQYFGPGTRLTVT.

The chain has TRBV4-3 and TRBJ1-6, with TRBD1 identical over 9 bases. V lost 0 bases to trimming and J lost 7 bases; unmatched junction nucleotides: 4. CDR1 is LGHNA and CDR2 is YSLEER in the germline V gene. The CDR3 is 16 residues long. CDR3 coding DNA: TGCGCCAGCAGCCAAGATGCCGGGACAGGGAATTCACCCCTCCACTTT. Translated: CASSQDAGTGNSPLHF.

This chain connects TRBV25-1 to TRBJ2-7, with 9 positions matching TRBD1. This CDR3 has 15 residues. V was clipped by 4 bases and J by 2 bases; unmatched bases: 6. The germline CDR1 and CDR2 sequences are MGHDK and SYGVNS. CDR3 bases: TGTGCCAGCAGTGTCGGACAGGGGCCCGCCTACGAGCAGTACTTC. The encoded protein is CASSVGQGPAYEQYF.

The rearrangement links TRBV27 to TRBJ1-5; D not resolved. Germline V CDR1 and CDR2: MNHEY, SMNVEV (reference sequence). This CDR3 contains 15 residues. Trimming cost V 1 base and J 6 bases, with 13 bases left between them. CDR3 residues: CASSLYSNAGQPQHF. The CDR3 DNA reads TGTGCCAGCAGTTTATACAGTAATGCTGGTCAGCCCCAGCATTTT.

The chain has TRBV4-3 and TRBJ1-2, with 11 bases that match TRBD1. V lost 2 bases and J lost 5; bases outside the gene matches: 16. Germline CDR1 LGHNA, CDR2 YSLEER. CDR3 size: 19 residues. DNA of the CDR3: TGCGCCAGCAGCCAATACTATCGGACAGGGGGCCACATTGAATATGGCTACACCTTC. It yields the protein CASSQYYRTGGHIEYGYTF.

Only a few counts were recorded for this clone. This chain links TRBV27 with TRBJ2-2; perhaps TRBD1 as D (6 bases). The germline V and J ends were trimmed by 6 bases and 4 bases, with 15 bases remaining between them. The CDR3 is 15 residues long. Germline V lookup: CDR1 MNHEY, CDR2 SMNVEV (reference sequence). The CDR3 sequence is CASSKKDRTTGELFF. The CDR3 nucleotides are TGTGCCAGCAGCAAGAAAGACAGGACCACCGGGGAGCTGTTTTTT.

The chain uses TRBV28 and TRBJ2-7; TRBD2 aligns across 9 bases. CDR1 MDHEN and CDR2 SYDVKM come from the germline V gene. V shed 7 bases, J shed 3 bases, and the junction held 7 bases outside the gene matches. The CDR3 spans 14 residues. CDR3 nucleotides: TGTGCCAGCACCAAGGGACTAGCAGACTACGAGCAGTACTTC. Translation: CASTKGLADYEQYF.

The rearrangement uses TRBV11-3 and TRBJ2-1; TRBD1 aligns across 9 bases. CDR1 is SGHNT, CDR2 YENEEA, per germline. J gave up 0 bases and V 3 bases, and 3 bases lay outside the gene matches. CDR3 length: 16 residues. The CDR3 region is CASSLGTGSSYNEQFF. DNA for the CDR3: TGTGCCAGCAGCTTGGGGACAGGGAGCTCCTACAATGAGCAGTTCTTC.

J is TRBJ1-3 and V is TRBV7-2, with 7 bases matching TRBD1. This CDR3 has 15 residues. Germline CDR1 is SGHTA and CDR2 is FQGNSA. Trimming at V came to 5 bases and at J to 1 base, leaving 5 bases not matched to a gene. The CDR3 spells CASSTGQPSGNTIYF. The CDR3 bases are TGTGCCAGCAGCACGGGACAGCCTTCTGGAAACACCATATATTTT.

CDR3 DNA: TGTGCCAGCAGGCCGGGACTAGCGGGGGGATTTGGCACAGATACGCAGTATTTT. Amino acid sequence: CASRPGLAGGFGTDTQYF. The rearrangement uses TRBV5-4 and TRBJ2-3; 15 bases line up with TRBD2. In germline, CDR1 is SGHNT, CDR2 YYREEE (reference sequence). The CDR3 has 18 amino acids. J lost 1 base, V lost 5 bases, and 8 bases had no gene match. Combining the CDR3 with reference TRBV5-4 and TRBJ2-3 gives the whole variable domain ETGVTQSPTHLIKTRGQQVTLRCSSQSGHNTVSWYQQALGQGPQFIFQYYREEENGRGNFPPRFSGLQFPNYSSELNVNALELDDSALYLCASRPGLAGGFGTDTQYFGPGTRLTVL.

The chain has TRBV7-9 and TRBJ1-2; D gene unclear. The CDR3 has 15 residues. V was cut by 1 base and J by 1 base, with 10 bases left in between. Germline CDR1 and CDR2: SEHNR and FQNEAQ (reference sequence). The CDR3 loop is CASSLGYAVNYGYTF. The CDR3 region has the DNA TGTGCCAGCAGCTTAGGGTATGCGGTTAACTATGGCTACACCTTC.